Below are 30 T cell receptor beta chains sequenced from a single sample in a study of shared T cell receptors in the human thymus. TCRdb's table, derived via immunoSEQ multiplex PCR, lists solely in-frame clones and lacks some. Of 700,000 or so clones in the sample, 70% to 90% were seen once. These sequences were also reported in another study, on human thymus T cells.

Sequencing used thymocytes. The origin of the receptors is a girl under two years old with a congenital heart defect.

V usage is TRBV28 and J usage is TRBJ1-2, with a tentative D call TRBD1 (6 bases). Trimming took 5 bases from V and 4 from J, leaving 17 bases between them. This CDR3 has 15 amino acids. Germline values: CDR1 MDHEN, CDR2 SYDVKM. The CDR3 coding sequence is TGTGCCAGCAGTACTCGGACAGAATGGGGCTATGGCTACACCTTC. This translates into CASSTRTEWGYGYTF.

CDR3 in DNA: TGTGCCAGCAGCCCCTCCCGGTGGAGTGAGAATTCACCCCTCCACTTT. Its translation is CASSPSRWSENSPLHF. V and J are TRBV11-2 and TRBJ1-6; the D is unclear. The CDR3 contains 16 residues. V dropped 5 bases and J dropped 7 bases, with 18 bases sitting between them. CDR1 and CDR2 from the germline V gene are SGHAT and FQNNGV. Looking up the rest from reference TRBV11-2 and TRBJ1-6 gives the full variable domain: EAGVAQSPRYKIIEKRQSVAFWCNPISGHATLYWYQQILGQGPKLLIQFQNNGVVDDSQLPKDRFSAERLKGVDSTLKIQPAKLEDSAVYLCASSPSRWSENSPLHFGNGTRLTVT.

The genes are TRBV27 and TRBJ2-7, with a possible D match to TRBD1 (6 bases). The V gene's germline CDR1 is MNHEY and CDR2 SMNVEV (reference sequence). CDR3 length: 15 residues. V lost 4 bases and J 6 bases, leaving 19 bases between the germline ends. CDR3 nucleotides: TGTGCCAGCAGTTCCCCTCAGGGGATTAAAGGCGAGCAGTACTTC. This sequence encodes CASSSPQGIKGEQYF.

The J gene is TRBJ1-6, the V gene TRBV27; weak D call: TRBD1 (5 bases). Trimming removed 6 bases from V and 5 bases from J, with 20 bases in between. CDR1 is MNHEY and CDR2 is SMNVEV in the germline V gene (reference sequence). This CDR3 has 17 amino acids. The CDR3 sequence: CASSPRALYPDNSPLHF. As DNA, the CDR3 is TGTGCCAGCAGCCCCAGGGCCCTCTACCCCGATAATTCACCCCTCCACTTT.

This clone was seen a few times. The genes are TRBV7-9 and TRBJ2-1; D might be TRBD2 (5 bases). The CDR3 totals 16 residues. Germline CDR1 and CDR2: SEHNR and FQNEAQ (reference sequence). Trimming shortened V by 3 bases and J by 6 bases, and 18 bases separated the two germline ends. The CDR3, as DNA: TGTGCCAGCAGCTTGGAGGTAGTAAGAAATGGCAATGAGCAGTTCTTC. Amino acid sequence: CASSLEVVRNGNEQFF.

V gene TRBV27 combines with J gene TRBJ1-1; tentative D call: TRBD1 (5 bases). The V and J ends lost 6 bases and 5 bases respectively, with 16 bases between them. The CDR3 has 14 amino acids. Germline CDR1 is MNHEY and CDR2 is SMNVEV (reference sequence). For the CDR3, the DNA is TGTGCCAGCAGGACCGCTGGGGGAGGGACTGAAGCTTTCTTT. Residues: CASRTAGGGTEAFF.

The chain is built from TRBV15 and TRBJ1-5; D is unclear. Trimming pared 9 bases from V and 1 base from J, leaving 22 bases between. The CDR3 is 17 residues long. CDR1 and CDR2 (germline): LNHNV, YYDKDF (reference sequence). The CDR3 loop reads CATGLSHPVGSNQPQHF. As DNA, the CDR3 is TGTGCCACAGGCCTCTCCCACCCAGTCGGGAGCAATCAGCCCCAGCATTTT.

This chain joins TRBV6-1 and TRBJ2-1, with TRBD1 identical over 10 bases. The CDR3 is 12 amino acids. Trimming cost V 10 bases and J 5 bases; bases outside gene matches: 2. Germline lookup yields CDR1 MNHNS and CDR2 SASEGT. The CDR3, as DNA: TGTGCCATGGGGACAGGGGACAATGAGCAGTTCTTC. Protein: CAMGTGDNEQFF.

This chain joins TRBV9 and TRBJ2-5, with TRBD1 matching over 10 bases. The germline gives CDR1 SGDLS, CDR2 YYNGEE. V lost 3 bases to trimming and J lost 3 bases; unmatched junction nucleotides: 2. The CDR3 runs 14 residues. DNA of the CDR3: TGTGCCAGCAGCGGCGGGACAGGGGAAGAGACCCAGTACTTC. As protein: CASSGGTGEETQYF.

The V call is TRBV15, the J call TRBJ2-2, with 7 bases lining up with TRBD1. In germline, CDR1 is LNHNV, CDR2 YYDKDF (reference sequence). The ends lost 3 bases at V and 2 bases at J; junction bases unmatched: 6. The CDR3 runs 16 residues. The CDR3 region is CATSSPGGSNTGELFF. The CDR3 region has the DNA TGTGCCACCAGCAGTCCAGGGGGTTCCAACACCGGGGAGCTGTTTTTT.

The chain employs TRBV25-1 and TRBJ2-7, with D uncertain. Germline CDR1 and CDR2: MGHDK and SYGVNS. This CDR3 is 11 amino acids long. V lost 4 bases, J lost 6 bases, and 7 bases lay in between. Here the CDR3 reads CASSGGSEQYF. The CDR3 nucleotides are TGTGCCAGCAGTGGAGGCTCCGAGCAGTACTTC.

The CDR3 spells CASSFGLPLDEQYF. CDR3 nucleotides: TGTGCCAGCAGCTTTGGGCTTCCTCTGGACGAGCAGTACTTC. The chain couples TRBV7-8 to TRBJ2-7, with no clear D. The CDR3 covers 14 residues. Germline V CDR1 and CDR2: SGHVS, FQNEAQ. V lost 3 bases, J lost 5 bases, and 14 bases lay in between.

This clone was detected once. The J gene is TRBJ1-1, the V gene TRBV5-4; a weak D match, TRBD1 (6 bases). Trimming removed 7 bases at V and 0 bases at J, with 28 bases between. Germline CDR1 and CDR2: SGHNT and YYREEE (reference sequence). CDR3 size: 19 residues. CDR3 residues: CASGPGYGEGGAMNTEAFF. The CDR3 bases are TGTGCCAGCGGCCCTGGGTACGGGGAGGGGGGTGCCATGAACACTGAAGCTTTCTTT. Full variable domain (outside the CDR3, taken from reference TRBV5-4 and TRBJ1-1): ETGVTQSPTHLIKTRGQQVTLRCSSQSGHNTVSWYQQALGQGPQFIFQYYREEENGRGNFPPRFSGLQFPNYSSELNVNALELDDSALYLCASGPGYGEGGAMNTEAFFGQGTRLTVV.

The chain has TRBV30 and TRBJ1-1; TRBD1 agrees at 7 bases. The V and J ends lost 5 bases and 3 bases, in that order; junction bases with no gene match: 6. CDR1 is GTSNPN, CDR2 SVGIG, per germline (reference sequence). The CDR3 totals 13 residues. This CDR3 reads CAWGRQGHTEAFF. The CDR3 DNA reads TGTGCCTGGGGCCGACAGGGACACACTGAAGCTTTCTTT.

This chain uses TRBV4-3 with TRBJ1-4; 7 bases line up with TRBD1. The length of the CDR3 is 17 residues. CDR1 is LGHNA, CDR2 YSLEER, per germline. Unmatched junction bases numbered 11, after V lost 1 base and J lost 6 bases. In DNA, the CDR3 is TGCGCCAGCAGCCAAGTTTGGGCCGACAGGGCGGATGAAAAACTGTTTTTT. Amino acids: CASSQVWADRADEKLFF.

The J gene is TRBJ1-5, the V gene TRBV28; the D gene is possibly TRBD1 (6 bases). Germline CDR1 MDHEN, CDR2 SYDVKM. The CDR3 runs to 16 residues. Trimming stripped 6 bases from V and 0 bases from J, with 15 bases between. The CDR3 loop reads CASSPTGRDSNQPQHF. The CDR3 region has the DNA TGTGCCAGCAGCCCAACAGGGCGCGATAGCAATCAGCCCCAGCATTTT. Based on the CDR3 plus reference TRBV28 and TRBJ1-5, the full variable domain is DVKVTQSSRYLVKRTGEKVFLECVQDMDHENMFWYRQDPGLGLRLIYFSYDVKMKEKGDIPEGYSVSREKKERFSLILESASTNQTSMYLCASSPTGRDSNQPQHFGDGTRLSIL.

The CDR3 spells CASSPTSGGSYEQYF. The CDR3 bases are TGTGCCAGCTCACCGACTAGCGGGGGGTCCTACGAGCAGTACTTC. The rearrangement uses TRBV18 and TRBJ2-7; TRBD2 agrees at 13 bases. The CDR3 is 15 residues long. Germline CDR1 reads KGHSH; CDR2 reads LQKENI. The V gene end was trimmed by 3 bases and the J gene end by 1 base; junction bases not matched to a gene: 0.

The chain carries TRBV5-4 and TRBJ1-2; 12 positions match TRBD1. CDR3 length: 17 residues. Germline CDR1 is SGHNT and CDR2 is YYREEE (reference sequence). With V trimmed by 4 bases and J by 7 bases, 14 bases remained unmatched. As DNA, the CDR3 is TGTGCCAGCAGCCAAGCCCTCCCGGGACAGGGGGCGCTTGGCTACACCTTC. This gives the protein CASSQALPGQGALGYTF.

This chain uses TRBV5-8 with TRBJ1-4; D possibly corresponds to TRBD1 (6 bases). Trimming stripped 4 bases from V and 8 bases from J, with 21 bases between. The CDR3 is made up of 16 amino acids. CDR1 SGHTS and CDR2 YDEGEE come from the germline V gene. The chain's CDR3 is CASSTVGGGLREKLFF. DNA of the CDR3: TGTGCCAGCAGCACAGTGGGTGGGGGCCTGAGGGAAAAACTGTTTTTT.

V usage is TRBV2 and J usage is TRBJ1-5; D gene uncertain. This CDR3 is built from 18 residues. V dropped 3 bases and J dropped 0 bases, with 18 bases sitting between them. CDR1 SNHLY and CDR2 FYNNEI come from the germline V gene. CDR3 residues: CASSDSLVSRHSNQPQHF. The CDR3 region has the DNA TGTGCCAGCAGTGATTCTCTGGTAAGCAGACATAGCAATCAGCCCCAGCATTTT. Based on the CDR3 plus reference TRBV2 and TRBJ1-5, the full variable domain is EPEVTQTPSHQVTQMGQEVILRCVPISNHLYFYWYRQILGQKVEFLVSFYNNEISEKSEIFDDQFSVERPDGSNFTLKIRSTKLEDSAMYFCASSDSLVSRHSNQPQHFGDGTRLSIL.

The gene calls are TRBV6-1 and TRBJ2-5; D ambiguous. The ends were cut back, 4 bases at V and 3 bases at J, with 9 bases in the middle. Germline CDR1 and CDR2: MNHNS and SASEGT. CDR3 length equals 13 residues. CDR3 in amino acids: CASSGASKETQYF. CDR3 DNA sequence: TGTGCCAGCAGTGGGGCCAGCAAAGAGACCCAGTACTTC.

The rearrangement joins TRBV5-1 to TRBJ2-5; 9 positions agree with TRBD2. The CDR3 covers 18 residues. Germline assignment: CDR1 SGHRS and CDR2 YFSETQ. V was pared by 1 base and J by 4 bases, with 14 bases of the junction left unmatched. This CDR3 is CASSLIPSGEVLTETQYF. CDR3 DNA sequence: TGCGCCAGCAGCTTGATTCCTAGCGGGGAGGTGTTAACAGAGACCCAGTACTTC.

V and J are TRBV9 and TRBJ2-1, with 12 bases that match TRBD2. Germline V gives CDR1 SGDLS, CDR2 YYNGEE. V lost 0 bases, J lost 0 bases, and 19 bases stayed unmatched. The CDR3 runs 23 residues. The CDR3 bases are TGTGCCAGCAGCGTAGCTGAGATTCCCCAGACTAGCGGGGGAACTAGCTCCTACAATGAGCAGTTCTTC. This encodes CASSVAEIPQTSGGTSSYNEQFF.

V is TRBV11-2 and J is TRBJ2-5; 7 positions agree with TRBD2. The CDR3 has 18 amino acids. Germline V gene lookup returns CDR1 SGHAT and CDR2 FQNNGV. J gave up 5 bases and V 1 base, and 16 bases lay outside the gene matches. The CDR3 sequence: CASSLGGGSGLWEETQYF. The CDR3 DNA reads as TGTGCCAGCAGCTTAGGGGGAGGGTCGGGACTATGGGAGGAGACCCAGTACTTC.

The CDR3 sequence: CASSPQLGADGYTF. CDR3 bases: TGTGCCAGCAGTCCACAGCTAGGGGCGGATGGCTACACCTTC. This chain connects TRBV7-6 to TRBJ1-2; D is perhaps TRBD1 (5 bases). The CDR3 length is 14 residues. The germline V gene encodes CDR1 SGHVS and CDR2 FNYEAQ. Trimming pared 6 bases from V and 6 bases from J, leaving 17 bases between.

The chain employs TRBV4-3 and TRBJ1-2; possible D gene TRBD1, 5 bases. V was cut by 1 base and J by 7 bases, with 19 bases left in between. This CDR3 region has 16 residues. The germline gives CDR1 LGHNA, CDR2 YSLEER. CDR3 sequence: CASSQVGARDPSGYTF. The CDR3 DNA is TGCGCCAGCAGCCAAGTAGGGGCGCGGGACCCGAGTGGCTACACCTTC.

The J gene is TRBJ2-5, the V gene TRBV27; no clear D gene. Trimming pared 1 base from V and 5 bases from J, leaving 8 bases between. This CDR3 has 13 amino acids. The germline V gene encodes CDR1 MNHEY and CDR2 SMNVEV (reference sequence). This CDR3 is CASSLYRRETQYF. The CDR3 DNA reads as TGTGCCAGCAGTTTATATCGTCGGGAGACCCAGTACTTC.

This clone showed up just a few times. V usage is TRBV5-4 and J usage is TRBJ2-1; 11 bases are a match to TRBD2. The V segment lost 3 bases and the J segment 5 bases; nucleotides outside the gene matches: 19. This CDR3 contains 20 residues. CDR1 SGHNT and CDR2 YYREEE come from the germline V gene (reference sequence). The CDR3 DNA is TGTGCCAGCAGCTCCAGGATCCCCAGCTCCCTAGCGGGGGGTAACAATGAGCAGTTCTTC. Its translation: CASSSRIPSSLAGGNNEQFF.

The chain employs TRBV30 and TRBJ1-6; possibly TRBD1 for D (5 bases). CDR1 is GTSNPN and CDR2 is SVGIG in the germline V gene (reference sequence). V shed 0 bases and J shed 6 bases, with 21 bases lying between them. This CDR3 has 18 amino acids. Here the CDR3 reads CAWSVSPCGHQGNSPLHF. The CDR3 DNA sequence: TGTGCCTGGAGTGTTTCCCCATGTGGGCACCAGGGTAATTCACCCCTCCACTTT.

This clone was seen just once. The gene calls are TRBV6-1 and TRBJ2-5; 14 nucleotides line up with TRBD2. The CDR3 loop spans 16 amino acids. V was clipped by 4 bases and J by 5 bases; unmatched bases: 6. Germline V lookup: CDR1 MNHNS, CDR2 SASEGT. The CDR3 nucleotides read TGTGCCAGCAGTGGGGGGACTAGCGGGGGCTCGGAGACCCAGTACTTC. Its protein product is CASSGGTSGGSETQYF.